These 32 T cell receptor beta chains share one sample of origin, sequenced in a study of T cells in Graves' hyperthyroidism and ophthalmopathy. Researchers amplified the TCR beta CDR3 regions from RNA transcripts. First-round RT-PCR targeting the TCR CDR3 was performed with the HTBI primer set. MiXCR, run by TCRdb on the multiplex PCR reads, gives a single entry per CDR3 protein. The table shows roughly 740,000 distinct CDR3 sequences, with about a sixth occurring only once. The sequenced sample consisted of blood. Receptors were obtained from a man between 18 and 29 years old with Graves' hyperthyroidism.

Ten or more counts support this clonotype. The V call is TRBV7-9, the J call TRBJ2-7; D tentatively reads TRBD1 or TRBD2 (5 bases each). The V gene lost 4 bases and the J gene lost 3 bases, with 16 bases spanning the gap. Germline values: CDR1 SEHNR, CDR2 FQNEAQ (reference sequence). The CDR3 is 15 residues long. CDR3 in DNA: TGTGCCAGCAGCTCCTCGAGGGGCTCGGGCTACGAGCAGTACTTC. As protein: CASSSSRGSGYEQYF.

The genes are TRBV7-3 and TRBJ2-3; 9 bases are a match to TRBD2. This CDR3 is 16 amino acids long. Germline V gives CDR1 SGHTA, CDR2 FQGTGA. Trimming took 2 bases from V and 3 from J; bases not matched to a gene: 6. This CDR3 is CASSLFAGGPTDTQYF. The CDR3 nucleotides read TGTGCCAGCAGCTTATTTGCGGGAGGGCCAACAGATACGCAGTATTTT.

In this sample, this clonotype turned up once. Since no conserved phenylalanine or tryptophan closes the CDR3, a read error is the likely cause. The chain recombines TRBV28 with TRBJ2-7; TRBD2 matches 12 bases. The germline V gene has CDR1 MDHEN and CDR2 SYDVKM. The CDR3 loop spans 15 amino acids. The V segment lost 7 bases and the J segment 3 bases; nucleotides outside the gene matches: 7. This CDR3 reads CASTLSTSGSYEQYL. DNA of the CDR3: TGTGCCAGCACCCTGTCGACTAGCGGGAGCTACGAGCAGTACTTA.

The V gene is TRBV7-9, the J gene TRBJ2-5; 13 positions agree with TRBD2. V lost 7 bases and J lost 5; bases outside the gene matches: 10. The length of the CDR3 is 16 residues. Germline values: CDR1 SEHNR, CDR2 FQNEAQ (reference sequence). CDR3 residues: CASKGLAGPSRETQYF. As DNA, the CDR3 is TGTGCCAGCAAGGGACTAGCGGGGCCCTCCCGGGAGACCCAGTACTTC.

There are a few counts of this clonotype. The V gene is TRBV6-1, the J gene TRBJ2-2; tentatively, D is TRBD1 (6 bases). V lost 6 bases and J 6 bases, leaving 8 bases between the germline ends. The CDR3 has 12 residues. Germline CDR1 reads MNHNS; CDR2 reads SASEGT. The CDR3 protein is CASRGTPGELFF. CDR3 bases: TGTGCCAGCAGGGGGACACCCGGGGAGCTGTTTTTT.

The chain is built from TRBV20-1 and TRBJ1-2, with TRBD1 identical over 8 bases. The germline V gene has CDR1 DFQATT and CDR2 SNEGSKA (reference sequence). CDR3 size: 15 residues. V lost 4 bases and J lost 6; bases outside the gene matches: 13. The CDR3 DNA sequence: TGCAGTGCTACCACAGGGGGGGCGGGCGTCAATGGCTACACCTTC. It yields the protein CSATTGGAGVNGYTF.

This clonotype was seen a handful of times. V gene TRBV12-3 or TRBV12-4 combines with J gene TRBJ1-5; TRBD1 matches 9 bases. V lost 4 bases and J lost 7; bases outside the gene matches: 11. The CDR3 loop spans 16 amino acids. The DNA for the CDR3 is TGTGCCAGCAGTTCACGAACAGGGGGCCTAAGCCAGCCCCAGCATTTT. Its translation: CASSSRTGGLSQPQHF.

V and J are TRBV7-2 and TRBJ2-1, with a weak D call TRBD2 (6 bases). Germline V lookup: CDR1 SGHTA, CDR2 FQGNSA. This CDR3 has 13 residues. The V end lost 5 bases, the J end lost 8 bases, and 13 bases lay between the germline ends. The CDR3 DNA reads TGTGCCAGCAGCCGGGACTCCAGCCATGAGCAGTTCTTC. This translates into CASSRDSSHEQFF.

This clonotype was seen repeatedly, ten times or more. V is TRBV28 and J is TRBJ2-7, with a tentative D call TRBD1 (6 bases). CDR3 length: 15 residues. Germline V lookup: CDR1 MDHEN, CDR2 SYDVKM. Trimming removed 6 bases at V and 5 bases at J, with 20 bases between. The CDR3 sequence is CASRYPQGSLHEQYF. The CDR3 bases are TGTGCCAGCAGATATCCACAGGGTTCGCTGCACGAGCAGTACTTC.

This clonotype was picked up many times. The chain is built from TRBV5-5 and TRBJ1-5; D is ambiguous. The V and J ends lost 3 bases and 7 bases respectively, with 17 bases between them. CDR1 and CDR2 from the germline V gene are SGHKS and YYEKEE (reference sequence). This CDR3 has 15 residues. CDR3 in DNA: TGTGCCAGCAGCTGGCGCGAGGGAGTAGCACAGCCCCAGCATTTT. Translation gives CASSWREGVAQPQHF.

The genes are TRBV4-1 and TRBJ2-3; D is unresolved. CDR1 and CDR2 from the germline V gene are MGHRA and YSYEKL. The CDR3 spans 13 residues. Trimming shortened V by 1 base and J by 5 bases, and 7 bases separated the two germline ends. The CDR3 DNA follows: TGCGCCAGCAGCCAAGTCGGGCAAGATACGCAGTATTTT. As protein: CASSQVGQDTQYF.

This rearrangement joins TRBV11-2 to TRBJ2-7; D perhaps matches TRBD1 (6 bases). The CDR3 length is 14 residues. V dropped 8 bases and J dropped 2 bases, with 16 bases sitting between them. Germline V lookup: CDR1 SGHAT, CDR2 FQNNGV. The CDR3: CASATEQGPYEQYF. The CDR3 bases are TGTGCCAGCGCCACCGAGCAGGGGCCCTACGAGCAGTACTTC.

In this sample, this clonotype turned up many times. The CDR3 sequence is CASSLWAPRAVSTDTQYF. DNA of the CDR3: TGTGCCAGCAGTCTTTGGGCCCCCAGAGCAGTAAGCACAGATACGCAGTATTTT. The rearrangement links TRBV27 to TRBJ2-3; D gene uncertain. V was trimmed by 5 bases and J by 0 bases, leaving 21 bases between them. This CDR3 region has 18 residues. Germline V CDR1 and CDR2: MNHEY, SMNVEV (reference sequence).

The chain has TRBV20-1 and TRBJ2-1; D possibly corresponds to TRBD2 (6 bases). V dropped 1 base and J dropped 3 bases, with 19 bases sitting between them. The CDR3 totals 17 residues. Germline values: CDR1 DFQATT, CDR2 SNEGSKA (reference sequence). The CDR3 sequence is CSARGGINTNFYNEQFF. In DNA form, the CDR3 reads TGCAGTGCTAGAGGCGGGATTAACACCAATTTCTACAATGAGCAGTTCTTC.

The rearrangement joins TRBV5-6 to TRBJ2-1; 7 nucleotides align to TRBD2. The CDR3 runs to 18 residues. V was clipped by 0 bases and J by 0 bases; unmatched bases: 9. The germline CDR1 and CDR2 sequences are SGHDT and YYEEEE. The CDR3 loop is CASSLVVSGRSSYNEQFF. CDR3 coding DNA: TGTGCCAGCAGCTTGGTGGTTAGCGGGCGATCCTCCTACAATGAGCAGTTCTTC.

The chain employs TRBV29-1 and TRBJ2-2; D is tentatively TRBD1 or TRBD2 (5 bases each). Trimming took off 5 bases at V and 5 bases at J, with 18 bases between the two ends. Germline V CDR1 and CDR2: SQVTM, ANQGSEA. This CDR3 contains 15 residues. The CDR3 bases are TGCAGCGTTCGTGTGGGGACCCGTCGGACCGGGGAGCTGTTTTTT. The encoded protein is CSVRVGTRRTGELFF.

V and J are TRBV20-1 and TRBJ2-3; 7 bases fit TRBD2. The V gene end was trimmed by 3 bases and the J gene end by 0 bases; junction bases not matched to a gene: 9. The CDR3 has 16 amino acids. Germline-derived CDR1 and CDR2 are DFQATT and SNEGSKA (reference sequence). The CDR3 sequence: CSASVGGTPSTDTQYF. In DNA form, the CDR3 reads TGCAGTGCTAGTGTGGGAGGGACCCCTAGCACAGATACGCAGTATTTT.

This clonotype was counted at least ten times. Sequence at one end of the junction differs from germline and may be a read error. V usage is TRBV6-1 and J usage is TRBJ2-1, with 8 bases fitting TRBD2. The CDR3 extends over 16 amino acids. Germline CDR1 MNHNS, CDR2 SASEGT. CDR3 sequence (DNA): TGTGCCAGCAGAGAAGAGGGCGGGAGGTCAAACAATGAGCAGTTCTTC. Protein product: CASREEGGRSNNEQFF.

This clonotype was recorded at least ten times. The chain combines TRBV20-1 with TRBJ2-3, with 7 positions matching TRBD1. Per germline, CDR1 DFQATT and CDR2 SNEGSKA (reference sequence). V shed 3 bases and J 7 bases; nucleotides not matched to a gene: 13. The CDR3 sequence is 15 residues long. CDR3 protein: CSARGPGGNLNTQYF. For the CDR3, the DNA is TGCAGTGCTAGGGGCCCAGGGGGAAATTTAAATACGCAGTATTTT.

V and J are TRBV28 and TRBJ2-1; 7 bases match TRBD2. The CDR3 has 15 residues. V dropped 5 bases and J dropped 12; count of bases not matched to a gene: 16. The germline V gene has CDR1 MDHEN and CDR2 SYDVKM. The CDR3 sequence: CASSPPPLASKGQFF. The CDR3 bases are TGTGCCAGCAGTCCTCCCCCACTAGCGTCTAAGGGGCAGTTCTTC.

The CDR3 is CASSQVANTQYF. The DNA of the CDR3 is TGTGCCAGCAGCCAAGTAGCGAATACGCAGTATTTT. V gene TRBV3-1 combines with J gene TRBJ2-3; TRBD2 might be the D (5 bases). The CDR3 extends over 12 amino acids. Trimming took off 1 base at V and 7 bases at J, with 6 bases between the two ends. Germline assignment: CDR1 LGHDT and CDR2 YNNKEL (reference sequence).

There are many counts of this clonotype. The chain has TRBV28 and TRBJ1-2; D is possibly TRBD1 (6 bases). The CDR3 consists of 12 residues. Trimming shortened V by 3 bases and J by 8 bases, and 10 bases separated the two germline ends. The germline gives CDR1 MDHEN, CDR2 SYDVKM. As DNA, the CDR3 is TGTGCCAGCAGTTTCCCCAGGGGAGGCTACACCTTC. Amino acid sequence: CASSFPRGGYTF.

The V call is TRBV4-1, the J call TRBJ2-2; D not resolved. The CDR3 contains 15 residues. The germline CDR1 and CDR2 sequences are MGHRA and YSYEKL. V was clipped by 4 bases and J by 0 bases, with 9 bases between them. Written as DNA, the CDR3 is TGCGCCAGCAGCCCAAGGTTCCCGAACACCGGGGAGCTGTTTTTT. As protein: CASSPRFPNTGELFF.

V is TRBV12-3 or TRBV12-4 and J is TRBJ2-7, with D perhaps TRBD1 (6 bases). Trimming stripped 2 bases from V and 7 bases from J, with 12 bases between. The CDR3 has 13 residues. The CDR3 here is CASSLLRGREQYF. CDR3 DNA: TGTGCCAGCAGTTTATTAAGGGGGAGAGAGCAGTACTTC.

In this sample, this clonotype turned up many times. The chain carries TRBV11-3 and TRBJ2-7, with 9 bases matching TRBD1. V lost 2 bases to trimming and J lost 6 bases; unmatched junction nucleotides: 5. CDR3 length: 14 amino acids. Germline-derived CDR1 and CDR2 are SGHNT and YENEEA. CDR3 protein: CASSLRTGVSEQYF. The CDR3 DNA is TGTGCCAGCAGCTTAAGGACAGGGGTGTCCGAGCAGTACTTC.

V and J are TRBV30 and TRBJ1-6, with 9 nucleotides matching TRBD1. Germline assignment: CDR1 GTSNPN and CDR2 SVGIG (reference sequence). The CDR3 runs 14 residues. The junction had 5 bases not matched to a gene; V was cut back by 5 bases and J by 6 bases. The CDR3 loop reads CAWWTGVGNSPLHF. For the CDR3, the DNA is TGTGCCTGGTGGACAGGGGTGGGTAATTCACCCCTCCACTTT.

This clonotype was picked up many times. V usage is TRBV30 and J usage is TRBJ2-7, with 7 bases fitting TRBD1. The germline V gene has CDR1 GTSNPN and CDR2 SVGIG (reference sequence). The junction had 0 bases not matched to a gene; V was cut back by 1 base and J by 6 bases. CDR3 size: 11 residues. CDR3 DNA sequence: TGTGCCTGGAGTGCAGGGGGCGAGCAGTACTTC. Translating it yields CAWSAGGEQYF.

In this sample, this clonotype turned up a few times. V gene TRBV7-9 combines with J gene TRBJ1-5, with TRBD1 matching over 7 bases. The CDR3 loop spans 16 amino acids. The ends lost 1 base at V and 0 bases at J; junction bases unmatched: 3. CDR1 is SEHNR, CDR2 FQNEAQ, per germline (reference sequence). CDR3 in amino acids: CASSLETGFSNQPQHF. The CDR3 DNA sequence: TGTGCCAGCAGCTTAGAGACAGGGTTTAGCAATCAGCCCCAGCATTTT.

This sequence joins TRBV5-1 and TRBJ2-7; 9 nucleotides align to TRBD1. The CDR3 runs 13 residues. Looked up from germline, CDR1 is SGHRS and CDR2 is YFSETQ. V dropped 0 bases and J dropped 7; count of bases not matched to a gene: 2. CDR3 coding DNA: TGCGCCAGCAGCTTGGAGACAGGGGGAGAGCAGTACTTC. Protein product: CASSLETGGEQYF.

This clonotype was seen at least ten times. This sequence joins TRBV6-6 and TRBJ2-5; 9 bases agree with TRBD2. J gave up 2 bases and V 0 bases, and 7 bases lay outside the gene matches. Germline lookup yields CDR1 MNHNY and CDR2 SVGAGI (reference sequence). The CDR3 sequence is 17 residues long. CDR3 residues: CASSYSPPLAGQETQYF. The DNA for the CDR3 is TGTGCCAGCAGTTACTCTCCGCCTCTAGCGGGACAAGAGACCCAGTACTTC.

This clonotype has a count of ten or more. The chain employs TRBV30 and TRBJ1-2, with TRBD1 as a possible D gene (5 bases). Germline V gene data show CDR1 as GTSNPN and CDR2 as SVGIG (reference sequence). The CDR3 totals 16 residues. V was clipped by 3 bases and J by 0 bases, with 17 bases between them. The CDR3 coding sequence is TGTGCCTGGAGATCGACAGCAACCATAGCTAACTATGGCTACACCTTC. It codes for CAWRSTATIANYGYTF.

The table lists this clonotype with a few counts. The chain joins TRBV9 to TRBJ2-1, with a possible D match to TRBD1 (5 bases). The germline V gene encodes CDR1 SGDLS and CDR2 YYNGEE. The length of the CDR3 is 13 residues. V was pared by 4 bases and J by 5 bases, with 10 bases between. The CDR3 loop reads CASSSRVNNEQFF. DNA for the CDR3: TGTGCCAGCAGCTCCAGGGTAAACAATGAGCAGTTCTTC.